A single sample gave rise to the 5 T cell receptor beta chains below, sequenced in a study of T cell responses to AZD1222 COVID-19 vaccine. The repertoire was sequenced with immunoSEQ multiplex PCR; TCRdb's copy has only in-frame clones and lacks some. Among 150,000 to 200,000 clones, about 89% were seen once, and the ten largest hold about 2.5%. The source was peripheral blood, collected on day 0 of MenACWY control vaccination. These receptors were obtained from an adult in good health.

Only a few counts were recorded for this clone. V usage is TRBV7-2 and J usage is TRBJ1-4, with D tentatively TRBD1 (6 bases). The CDR3 spans 14 residues. V was shortened by 6 bases and J by 7 bases, with 15 bases between the two germline ends. The germline gives CDR1 SGHTA, CDR2 FQGNSA. CDR3 sequence reads: CASRAGASGEKLFF. The DNA for the CDR3 is TGTGCCAGCAGGGCGGGGGCGTCCGGTGAAAAACTGTTTTTT.

The chain links TRBV9 to TRBJ2-1; perhaps TRBD2 as D (6 bases). V was pared by 2 bases and J by 4 bases, with 13 bases between. Germline CDR1 reads SGDLS; CDR2 reads YYNGEE. The CDR3 runs 15 residues. CDR3 residues: CASSVSGVDYNEQFF. The CDR3 DNA reads as TGTGCCAGCAGCGTGTCGGGAGTAGATTACAATGAGCAGTTCTTC.

This chain joins TRBV7-9 and TRBJ2-1; 10 nucleotides agree with TRBD1. Unmatched junction bases numbered 6, after V lost 6 bases and J lost 4 bases. The CDR3 spans 15 residues. CDR1 and CDR2 (germline): SEHNR, FQNEAQ (reference sequence). The CDR3 DNA sequence: TGTGCCAGCAGTCGGGACAGGGGCGGGTACAATGAGCAGTTCTTC. The encoded protein is CASSRDRGGYNEQFF. The whole variable domain, remainder taken from reference TRBV7-9 and TRBJ2-1, is DTGVSQNPRHKITKRGQNVTFRCDPISEHNRLYWYRQTLGQGPEFLTYFQNEAQLEKSRLLSDRFSAERPKGSFSTLEIQRTEQGDSAMYLCASSRDRGGYNEQFFGPGTRLTVL.

V is TRBV28 and J is TRBJ1-1; 7 positions agree with TRBD1. V lost 1 base and J lost 7; bases outside the gene matches: 3. The CDR3 contains 13 residues. Germline assignment: CDR1 MDHEN and CDR2 SYDVKM. The CDR3 region has the DNA TGTGCCAGCAGTTTATTGGGACAGAGTGAAGCTTTCTTT. This codes for CASSLLGQSEAFF.

This clone was seen only a few times. The V and J genes are TRBV5-1 and TRBJ2-1, with 9 nucleotides matching TRBD2. The V segment lost 6 bases and the J segment 10 bases; nucleotides outside the gene matches: 11. This CDR3 is built from 14 residues. Looked up from germline, CDR1 is SGHRS and CDR2 is YFSETQ. The CDR3 spells CASNTGAGGLEQFF. DNA of the CDR3: TGCGCCAGCAACACCGGAGCGGGAGGCTTGGAGCAGTTCTTC. The full variable domain, with the rest looked up from reference TRBV5-1 and TRBJ2-1, is KAGVTQTPRYLIKTRGQQVTLSCSPISGHRSVSWYQQTPGQGLQFLFEYFSETQRNKGNFPGRFSGRQFSNSRSEMNVSTLELGDSALYLCASNTGAGGLEQFFGPGTRLTVL.